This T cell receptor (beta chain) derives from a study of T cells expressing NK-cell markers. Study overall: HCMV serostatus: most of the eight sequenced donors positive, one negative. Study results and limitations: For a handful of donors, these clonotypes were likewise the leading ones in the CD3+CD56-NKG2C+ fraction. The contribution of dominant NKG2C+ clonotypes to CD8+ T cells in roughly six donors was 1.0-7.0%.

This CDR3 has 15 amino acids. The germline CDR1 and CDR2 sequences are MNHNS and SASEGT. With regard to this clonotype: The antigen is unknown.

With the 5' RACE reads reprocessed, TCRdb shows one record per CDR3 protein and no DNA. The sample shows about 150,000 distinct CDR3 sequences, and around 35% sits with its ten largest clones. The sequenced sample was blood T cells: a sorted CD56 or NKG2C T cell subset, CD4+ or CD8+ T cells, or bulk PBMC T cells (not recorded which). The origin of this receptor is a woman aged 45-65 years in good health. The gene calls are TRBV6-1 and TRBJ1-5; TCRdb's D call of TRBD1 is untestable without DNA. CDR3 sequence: CASSNTGYSNQPQHF.